The subject of this entry is one T cell receptor beta chain. Its antigen is undetermined. The germline V gene encodes CDR1 SGHTA and CDR2 FQGNSA. The CDR3 length is 16 residues. The V gene end was trimmed by 1 base and the J gene end by 4 bases; junction bases not matched to a gene: 10. The table came from immunoSEQ multiplex PCR; TCRdb's copy has only in-frame clones and leaves some out. Counted here are some 96,000 clones, around 90% occurring once; the ten biggest clones make up around 1.7%. This sample stems from a study of T cell responses to AZD1222 COVID-19 vaccine. Study findings and constraints: The donor cohort was predominantly white British with a female majority, and clonal diversity may have been underestimated.

V usage is TRBV7-2 and J usage is TRBJ2-7; 7 bases are a match to TRBD1. Sequenced here: peripheral blood, sampled on day 0 of AZD1222 vaccination. This TCR was recovered from an adult in good health. CDR3 protein: CASSLVSDRAQYEQYF. The CDR3 region has the DNA TGTGCCAGCAGCTTAGTCTCAGACAGGGCGCAATACGAGCAGTACTTC. The variable domain in full, completed from reference TRBV7-2 and TRBJ2-7, reads GAGVSQSPSNKVTEKGKDVELRCDPISGHTALYWYRQSLGQGLEFLIYFQGNSAPDKSGLPSDRFSAERTGGSVSTLTIQRTQQEDSAVYLCASSLVSDRAQYEQYFGPGTRLTVT.